The T cell receptor beta chain described here comes from a study of T cell responses to AZD1222 COVID-19 vaccine. CDR1 is SGHVS and CDR2 is FQNEAQ in the germline V gene. The CDR3 contains 14 residues. Trimming took 5 bases from V and 2 from J; bases not matched to a gene: 4. Study-level findings and limits: Spike-specific TCR breadth and depth both grew after two AZD1222 doses. A mostly white British donor set with more females was recruited, and clonal diversity was possibly underestimated. Reportedly, nearly half of unique spike TCRs recognized epitopes outside B.1.351/B.1.1.7 mutations.

As concerns this clone: Its target is not known.

The method was immunoSEQ multiplex PCR; TCRdb's version includes in-frame clones alone and lacks a portion of them. The sample includes some 130,000 clones, 85% to 90% of them seen just once. This rearrangement joins TRBV7-8 to TRBJ1-2; 8 positions match TRBD1. This sequence originates from an adult in good health. The sequenced sample was peripheral blood, obtained on day 0 of AZD1222 vaccination. The CDR3: CASSPGQGNYGYTF. CDR3 bases: TGTGCCAGCAGCCCTGGACAGGGAAACTATGGCTACACCTTC. The full variable domain, completed using reference TRBV7-8 and TRBJ1-2, is GAGVSQSPRYKVAKRGQDVALRCDPISGHVSLFWYQQALGQGPEFLTYFQNEAQLDKSGLPSDRFFAERPEGSVSTLKIQRTQQEDSAVYLCASSPGQGNYGYTFGSGTRLTVV.